One sample yielded the 25 T cell receptor beta chains listed below, sequenced in a study of blood T cell repertoires in COVID-19. Sequencing used immunoSEQ multiplex PCR; TCRdb keeps in-frame clones, though not all of them. The top ten clones hold less than 4.5% of a sample with about 160,000 clones, roughly 87% of them seen once. Sequencing input: peripheral blood. The receptors here all came from a woman aged 55-69 years with active or convalescent COVID-19.

Details on this clone: A junction boundary mismatches the germline segment, possibly from a read error. This chain connects TRBV11-2 to TRBJ2-1, with 13 positions matching TRBD2. Germline assignment: CDR1 SGHAT and CDR2 FQNNGV. The CDR3 length is 12 residues. The CDR3 here is CASSRGLAGAVF. As DNA, the CDR3 is TGTGCCAGCAGCCGTGGACTAGCGGGGGCCGTCTTC. Full variable domain (outside the CDR3, taken from reference TRBV11-2 and TRBJ2-1): EAGVAQSPRYKIIEKRQSVAFWCNPISGHATLYWYQQILGQGPKLLIQFQNNGVVDDSQLPKDRFSAERLKGVDSTLKIQPAKLEDSAVYLCASSRGLAGAVFGPGTRLTVL.

The chain has TRBV20-1 and TRBJ2-7; the D gene is possibly TRBD2 (5 bases). V dropped 3 bases and J dropped 6 bases, with 15 bases sitting between them. The CDR3 is 13 residues long. Germline CDR1 is DFQATT and CDR2 is SNEGSKA (reference sequence). Here the CDR3 DNA reads TGCAGTGCTAGTCCCAGCCTCGGAGGCGAGCAGTACTTC. Protein product: CSASPSLGGEQYF.

The chain combines TRBV2 with TRBJ2-5, with a possible D match to TRBD2 (6 bases). This CDR3 has 14 residues. The V gene lost 5 bases and the J gene lost 3 bases, with 13 bases spanning the gap. Germline lookup yields CDR1 SNHLY and CDR2 FYNNEI. CDR3 loop: CASSSLARKETQYF. The DNA for the CDR3 is TGTGCCAGCAGTTCGCTAGCGAGGAAAGAGACCCAGTACTTC. Drawing the rest from reference TRBV2 and TRBJ2-5, the complete variable domain is EPEVTQTPSHQVTQMGQEVILRCVPISNHLYFYWYRQILGQKVEFLVSFYNNEISEKSEIFDDQFSVERPDGSNFTLKIRSTKLEDSAMYFCASSSLARKETQYFGPGTRLLVL.

The chain combines TRBV7-2 with TRBJ1-1, with 7 nucleotides matching TRBD1. V shed 6 bases, J shed 0 bases, and the junction held 4 bases outside the gene matches. Germline-derived CDR1 and CDR2 are SGHTA and FQGNSA. This CDR3 is built from 14 residues. The CDR3 bases are TGTGCCAGCAGTCTCGGACAGGTGAACACTGAAGCTTTCTTT. It yields the protein CASSLGQVNTEAFF.

The chain carries TRBV5-1 and TRBJ2-7, with 8 bases aligning to TRBD2. The CDR3 totals 15 residues. The germline gives CDR1 SGHRS, CDR2 YFSETQ. Trimming cost V 7 bases and J 0 bases; bases outside gene matches: 9. CDR3 DNA: TGCGCCAGCGAAAAGGGCGGGGGGTCCTCCTACGAGCAGTACTTC. Protein sequence: CASEKGGGSSYEQYF.

This clone came up once. This chain joins TRBV9 and TRBJ2-3; D perhaps matches TRBD2 (5 bases). CDR1 and CDR2 (germline): SGDLS, YYNGEE. This CDR3 is built from 16 residues. V dropped 0 bases and J dropped 0 bases, with 11 bases sitting between them. The CDR3 DNA is TGTGCCAGCAGCGTAGCGGGAATGGGCAGCACAGATACGCAGTATTTT. It translates to CASSVAGMGSTDTQYF.

V and J are TRBV6-1 and TRBJ2-2, with D possibly matching TRBD2 (6 bases). The length of the CDR3 is 15 residues. Germline lookup yields CDR1 MNHNS and CDR2 SASEGT. V was trimmed by 3 bases and J by 3 bases, leaving 11 bases between them. The CDR3 DNA follows: TGTGCCAGCAGTGACCTCCAGCGGGACACCGGGGAGCTGTTTTTT. This translates into CASSDLQRDTGELFF.

V gene TRBV5-6 combines with J gene TRBJ1-1, with no clear D. CDR1 SGHDT and CDR2 YYEEEE come from the germline V gene. Trimming took off 0 bases at V and 4 bases at J, with 10 bases between the two ends. The CDR3 is 14 amino acids. CDR3 nucleotides: TGTGCCAGCAGCTTGGAGCCCCTGGTCACTGAAGCTTTCTTT. Its translation: CASSLEPLVTEAFF.

Comments on this clone: This specimen includes other DNA sequences encoding the same CDR3. This sequence joins TRBV18 and TRBJ1-1; 11 nucleotides match TRBD1. Trimming removed 3 bases from V and 1 base from J; junction bases left unmatched: 1. There are 15 residues in the CDR3. In germline, CDR1 is KGHSH, CDR2 LQKENI. This chain's CDR3 is CASSPGTGGNTEAFF. DNA for the CDR3: TGTGCCAGCTCACCGGGGACAGGGGGGAACACTGAAGCTTTCTTT.

The chain combines TRBV7-9 with TRBJ1-3; D gene uncertain. The germline V gene has CDR1 SEHNR and CDR2 FQNEAQ (reference sequence). The length of the CDR3 is 14 residues. Trimming cost V 5 bases and J 2 bases, with 10 bases left between them. Here the CDR3 reads CASSPAAAGNTIYF. The CDR3 coding sequence is TGTGCCAGCAGCCCGGCGGCAGCTGGAAACACCATATATTTT.

V and J are TRBV7-2 and TRBJ2-1; no clear D. This CDR3 is built from 13 residues. Germline V gene lookup returns CDR1 SGHTA and CDR2 FQGNSA. V was trimmed by 3 bases and J by 7 bases, leaving 10 bases between them. CDR3 residues: CASSLTSPNEQFF. For the CDR3, the DNA is TGTGCCAGCAGCTTGACAAGTCCGAATGAGCAGTTCTTC.

The gene calls are TRBV4-1 and TRBJ2-5, with D possibly being TRBD2 (5 bases). CDR1 is MGHRA and CDR2 is YSYEKL in the germline V gene. Trimming took off 0 bases at V and 7 bases at J, with 12 bases between the two ends. This CDR3 comprises 14 residues. In DNA, the CDR3 is TGCGCCAGCAGCCAAGATGGTACGGACTCGACCCAGTACTTC. Translation gives CASSQDGTDSTQYF.

The chain combines TRBV19 with TRBJ1-1, with TRBD1 matching 9 bases. The V gene end was trimmed by 4 bases and the J gene end by 1 base; junction bases not matched to a gene: 1. Germline V lookup: CDR1 LNHDA, CDR2 SQIVND (reference sequence). The CDR3 contains 14 residues. The CDR3 protein is CASSRGQGNTEAFF. CDR3 nucleotides: TGTGCCAGTAGTAGGGGACAGGGGAACACTGAAGCTTTCTTT. Together with reference TRBV19 and TRBJ1-1, the CDR3 gives the full variable domain: DGGITQSPKYLFRKEGQNVTLSCEQNLNHDAMYWYRQDPGQGLRLIYYSQIVNDFQKGDIAEGYSVSREKKESFPLTVTSAQKNPTAFYLCASSRGQGNTEAFFGQGTRLTVV.

The chain links TRBV15 to TRBJ2-1; 10 nucleotides line up with TRBD1. The CDR3 has 15 amino acids. With 5 bases clipped from V and 2 bases from J, the junction kept 3 bases outside the gene matches. Germline-derived CDR1 and CDR2 are LNHNV and YYDKDF (reference sequence). The CDR3 loop is CATSGDRGPYNEQFF. In DNA form, the CDR3 reads TGTGCCACCAGCGGGGACAGGGGCCCCTACAATGAGCAGTTCTTC.

The chain is built from TRBV4-2 and TRBJ2-1, with D uncertain. This CDR3 spans 17 amino acids. Germline values: CDR1 LGHNA, CDR2 YNFKEQ. V was clipped by 6 bases and J by 0 bases, with 18 bases between them. CDR3 residues: CASSYEWAASSYNEQFF. DNA of the CDR3: TGTGCCAGCAGTTATGAATGGGCTGCTTCCTCCTACAATGAGCAGTTCTTC.

The chain employs TRBV11-3 and TRBJ2-2; D gene unclear. Germline V gene data show CDR1 as SGHNT and CDR2 as YENEEA. The CDR3 loop spans 13 amino acids. With 0 bases removed from V and 5 bases from J, the gap between germline ends came to 4 bases. CDR3 loop: CASSLDITGELFF. The CDR3 nucleotides are TGTGCCAGCAGCTTAGACATTACCGGGGAGCTGTTTTTT.

The chain links TRBV7-9 to TRBJ1-3; TRBD1 matches at 10 bases. The CDR3 has 14 residues. CDR1 is SEHNR, CDR2 FQNEAQ, per germline (reference sequence). V dropped 5 bases and J dropped 8; count of bases not matched to a gene: 6. CDR3 coding DNA: TGTGCCAGCAGCCAGGGACAGGGGCTTGACACCATATATTTT. Encoded protein: CASSQGQGLDTIYF.

The rearrangement joins TRBV18 to TRBJ2-7; 9 bases are a match to TRBD1. This CDR3 contains 15 residues. With 2 bases clipped from V and 6 bases from J, the junction kept 8 bases outside the gene matches. Per the germline V gene, CDR1 is KGHSH and CDR2 is LQKENI. The CDR3, as DNA: TGTGCCAGCTCACCAAAGACAGGGGGTAGTATCGAGCAGTACTTC. It codes for CASSPKTGGSIEQYF. The variable domain in full, completed from reference TRBV18 and TRBJ2-7, reads NAGVMQNPRHLVRRRGQEARLRCSPMKGHSHVYWYRQLPEEGLKFMVYLQKENIIDESGMPKERFSAEFPKEGPSILRIQQVVRGDSAAYFCASSPKTGGSIEQYFGPGTRLTVT.

The chain joins TRBV5-6 to TRBJ1-6, with D perhaps matching TRBD1 (5 bases). CDR3 size: 13 residues. V was pared by 4 bases and J by 15 bases, with 17 bases between. Germline V gives CDR1 SGHDT, CDR2 YYEEEE. CDR3 DNA sequence: TGTGCCAGCAGCCCTCTCGGGGGGGATGTCCTCCACTTT. It yields the protein CASSPLGGDVLHF.

Turning to this clone: Other DNA sequences of this sample code for an identical CDR3. This chain uses TRBV12-3 or TRBV12-4 with TRBJ2-7, with TRBD1 matching 7 bases. This CDR3 is built from 12 residues. Trimming took 5 bases from V and 3 from J; bases not matched to a gene: 1. This CDR3 reads CASSRQGYEQYF. The CDR3 DNA sequence: TGTGCCAGCAGTAGACAGGGCTACGAGCAGTACTTC.

This rearrangement joins TRBV13 to TRBJ2-1; weak D call: TRBD2 (6 bases). The CDR3 loop spans 15 amino acids. Trimming removed 1 base from V and 5 bases from J, with 12 bases in between. Germline V gene sequence: CDR1 PRHDT, CDR2 FYEKMQ (reference sequence). CDR3 coding DNA: TGTGCCAGCAGCTTAGTTCGGGGGTCTCACAATGAGCAGTTCTTC. Translated, it gives CASSLVRGSHNEQFF.

The rearrangement joins TRBV4-3 to TRBJ2-1, with 10 bases fitting TRBD1. The CDR3 is 16 amino acids. The J segment lost 0 bases and the V segment lost 1 base, leaving 0 bases of the junction unmatched. CDR1 is LGHNA, CDR2 YSLEER, per germline. The CDR3 region is CASSQGTGGSYNEQFF. In DNA form, the CDR3 reads TGCGCCAGCAGCCAAGGGACAGGGGGCTCCTACAATGAGCAGTTCTTC.

Points on this clone: This sample includes further DNA sequences coding for the same CDR3. The rearrangement uses TRBV10-3 and TRBJ1-2; the D is unclear. The CDR3 totals 12 residues. Trimming removed 0 bases at V and 7 bases at J, with 6 bases between. CDR1 is ENHRY, CDR2 SYGVKD, per germline. CDR3 amino acids: CAISESTGGYTF. The DNA for the CDR3 is TGTGCCATCAGTGAGTCGACGGGTGGCTACACCTTC.

The V gene is TRBV4-1, the J gene TRBJ1-1, with D perhaps TRBD1 (5 bases). The CDR3 has 18 amino acids. The ends were cut back, 0 bases at V and 4 bases at J, with 21 bases in the middle. Germline V lookup: CDR1 MGHRA, CDR2 YSYEKL. The CDR3 bases are TGCGCCAGCAGCCAAGATAAGGGGATGGCTCAGGGAGGCACTGAAGCTTTCTTT. As protein: CASSQDKGMAQGGTEAFF.

J is TRBJ2-2 and V is TRBV5-5; D is perhaps TRBD1 (5 bases). CDR1 SGHKS and CDR2 YYEKEE come from the germline V gene (reference sequence). The CDR3 is 16 amino acids. With 0 bases removed from V and 6 bases from J, the gap between germline ends came to 15 bases. In DNA, the CDR3 is TGTGCCAGCAGCTTGGTGAGGTCAGGGATTCCCGGGGAGCTGTTTTTT. Translated, it gives CASSLVRSGIPGELFF.